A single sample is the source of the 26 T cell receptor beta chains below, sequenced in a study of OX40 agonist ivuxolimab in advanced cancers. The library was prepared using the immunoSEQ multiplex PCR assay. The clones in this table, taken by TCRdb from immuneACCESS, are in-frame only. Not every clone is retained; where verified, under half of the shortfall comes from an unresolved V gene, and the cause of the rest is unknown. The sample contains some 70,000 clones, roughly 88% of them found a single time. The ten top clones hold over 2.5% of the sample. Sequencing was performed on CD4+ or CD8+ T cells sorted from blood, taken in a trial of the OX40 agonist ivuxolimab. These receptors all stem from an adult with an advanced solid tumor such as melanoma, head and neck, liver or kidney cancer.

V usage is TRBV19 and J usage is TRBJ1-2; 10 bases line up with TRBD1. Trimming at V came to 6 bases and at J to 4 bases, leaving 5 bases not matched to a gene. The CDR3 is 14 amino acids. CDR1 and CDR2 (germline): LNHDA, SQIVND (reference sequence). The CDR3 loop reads CASSHDRGLYGYTF. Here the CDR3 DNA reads TGTGCCAGTAGCCATGACAGGGGGCTCTATGGCTACACCTTC.

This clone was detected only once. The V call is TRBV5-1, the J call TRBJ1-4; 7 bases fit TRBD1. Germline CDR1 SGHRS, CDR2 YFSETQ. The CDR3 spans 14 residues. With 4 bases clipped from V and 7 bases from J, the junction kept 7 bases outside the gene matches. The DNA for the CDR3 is TGCGCCAGCAGCCTGCAGGGGGGGCCTGAAAAACTGTTTTTT. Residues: CASSLQGGPEKLFF.

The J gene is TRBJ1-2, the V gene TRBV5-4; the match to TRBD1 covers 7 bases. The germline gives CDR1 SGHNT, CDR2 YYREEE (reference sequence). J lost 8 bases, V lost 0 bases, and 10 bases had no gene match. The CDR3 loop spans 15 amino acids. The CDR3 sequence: CASSLERQGVGGYTF. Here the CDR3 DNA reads TGTGCCAGCAGCTTGGAGCGACAGGGAGTTGGCGGCTACACCTTC.

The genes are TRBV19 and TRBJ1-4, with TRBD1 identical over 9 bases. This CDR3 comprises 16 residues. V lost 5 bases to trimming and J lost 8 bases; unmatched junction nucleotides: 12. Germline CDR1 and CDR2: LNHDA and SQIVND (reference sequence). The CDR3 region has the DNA TGTGCCAGTAGTTACCGACAGGGGGTAGGTGCGGAAAAACTGTTTTTT. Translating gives CASSYRQGVGAEKLFF.

Written as DNA, the CDR3 is TGTGCCAGCAGCGTGTGGACAACAGGGGACTCCTACGAGCAGTACTTC. Protein sequence: CASSVWTTGDSYEQYF. The gene calls are TRBV5-6 and TRBJ2-7, with TRBD1 matching 7 bases. CDR3 length equals 16 residues. Germline-derived CDR1 and CDR2 are SGHDT and YYEEEE. J was trimmed by 0 bases and V by 4 bases; bases with no gene match: 10. The whole variable domain, remainder taken from reference TRBV5-6 and TRBJ2-7, is DAGVTQSPTHLIKTRGQQVTLRCSPKSGHDTVSWYQQALGQGPQFIFQYYEEEERQRGNFPDRFSGHQFPNYSSELNVNALLLGDSALYLCASSVWTTGDSYEQYFGPGTRLTVT.

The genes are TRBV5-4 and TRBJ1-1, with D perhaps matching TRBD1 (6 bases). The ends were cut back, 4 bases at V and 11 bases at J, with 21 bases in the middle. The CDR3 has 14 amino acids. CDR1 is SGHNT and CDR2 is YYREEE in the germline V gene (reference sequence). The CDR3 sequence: CASSPEPRGLLAFF. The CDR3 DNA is TGTGCCAGCAGCCCGGAGCCCCGGGGGCTGTTGGCTTTCTTT.

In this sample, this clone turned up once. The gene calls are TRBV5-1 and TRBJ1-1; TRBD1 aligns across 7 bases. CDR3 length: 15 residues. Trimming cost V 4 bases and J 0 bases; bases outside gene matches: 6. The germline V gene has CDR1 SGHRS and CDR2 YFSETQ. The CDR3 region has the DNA TGCGCCAGCAGCGCGGGACAGCTTATGAACACTGAAGCTTTCTTT. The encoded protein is CASSAGQLMNTEAFF.

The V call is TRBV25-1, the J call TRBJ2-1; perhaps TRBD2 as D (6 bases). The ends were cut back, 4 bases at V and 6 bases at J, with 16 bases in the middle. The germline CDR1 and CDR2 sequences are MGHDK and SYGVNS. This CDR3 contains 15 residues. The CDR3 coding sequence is TGTGCCAGCAGTGCCCTGGGAGGTCAGGGCAATGAGCAGTTCTTC. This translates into CASSALGGQGNEQFF.

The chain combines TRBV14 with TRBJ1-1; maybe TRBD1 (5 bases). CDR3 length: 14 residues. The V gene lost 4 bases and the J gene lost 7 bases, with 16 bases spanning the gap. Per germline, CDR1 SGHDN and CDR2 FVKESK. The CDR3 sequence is CASSPLDSEREAFF. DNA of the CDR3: TGTGCCAGCAGCCCCTTAGACAGCGAGCGTGAAGCTTTCTTT. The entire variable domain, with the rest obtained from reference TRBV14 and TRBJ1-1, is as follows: EAGVTQFPSHSVIEKGQTVTLRCDPISGHDNLYWYRRVMGKEIKFLLHFVKESKQDESGMPNNRFLAERTGGTYSTLKVQPAELEDSGVYFCASSPLDSEREAFFGQGTRLTVV.

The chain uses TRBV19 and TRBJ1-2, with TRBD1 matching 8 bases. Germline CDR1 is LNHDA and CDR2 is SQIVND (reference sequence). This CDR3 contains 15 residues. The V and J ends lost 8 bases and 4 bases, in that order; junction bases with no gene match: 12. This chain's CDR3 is CASVEDRDNLYGYTF. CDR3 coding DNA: TGTGCCAGTGTGGAGGACAGGGACAACCTCTATGGCTACACCTTC.

This chain's CDR3 is CASSPLTGYNEQFF. In nucleotides, the CDR3 is TGTGCCAGCAGCCCCCTGACAGGATACAATGAGCAGTTCTTC. J is TRBJ2-1 and V is TRBV11-2; possibly TRBD1 for D (6 bases). V gave up 5 bases and J gave up 4 bases, with 12 bases separating them. The CDR3 spans 14 residues. Germline V gives CDR1 SGHAT, CDR2 FQNNGV.

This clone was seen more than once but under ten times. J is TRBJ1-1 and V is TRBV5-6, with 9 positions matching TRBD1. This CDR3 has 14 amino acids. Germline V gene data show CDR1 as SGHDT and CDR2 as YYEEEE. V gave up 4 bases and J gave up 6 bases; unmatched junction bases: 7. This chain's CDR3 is CASSHRDRVPEAFF. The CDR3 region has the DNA TGTGCCAGCAGCCACCGGGACAGGGTACCTGAAGCTTTCTTT.

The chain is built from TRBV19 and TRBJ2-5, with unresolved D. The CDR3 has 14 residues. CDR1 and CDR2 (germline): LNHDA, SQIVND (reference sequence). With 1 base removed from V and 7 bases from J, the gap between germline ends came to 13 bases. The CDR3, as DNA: TGTGCCAGTAGTATAGGAGCAGGCCAATGGACCCAGTACTTC. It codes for CASSIGAGQWTQYF.

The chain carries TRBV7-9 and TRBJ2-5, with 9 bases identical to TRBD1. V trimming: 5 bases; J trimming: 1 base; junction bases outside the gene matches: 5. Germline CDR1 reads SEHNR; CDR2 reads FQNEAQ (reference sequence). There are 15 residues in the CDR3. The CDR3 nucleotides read TGTGCCAGCAGCCCGAACAGGGGGCCCCAAGAGACCCAGTACTTC. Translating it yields CASSPNRGPQETQYF.

The CDR3 loop is CASSIGAGTQYF. DNA for the CDR3: TGTGCCAGTAGTATAGGAGCAGGGACGCAGTATTTT. This chain links TRBV19 with TRBJ2-3, with a weak D call TRBD1 (5 bases). The CDR3 sequence is 12 residues long. Germline-derived CDR1 and CDR2 are LNHDA and SQIVND (reference sequence). V lost 1 base and J 9 bases, leaving 8 bases between the germline ends.

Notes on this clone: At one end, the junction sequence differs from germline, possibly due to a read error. The CDR3 spells CASSPTHSSEQYF. CDR3 in DNA: TGTGCCAGCAGCCCCACCCACTCCTCCGAGCAGTACTTC. The rearrangement uses TRBV7-3 and TRBJ2-7; D unresolved. Germline loops: CDR1 SGHTA, CDR2 FQGTGA. The CDR3 is 13 residues long. Full variable domain (rest looked up from reference TRBV7-3 and TRBJ2-7): GAGVSQTPSNKVTEKGKYVELRCDPISGHTALYWYRQSLGQGPEFLIYFQGTGAADDSGLPNDRFFAVRPEGSVSTLKIQRTERGDSAVYLCASSPTHSSEQYFGPGTRLTVT.

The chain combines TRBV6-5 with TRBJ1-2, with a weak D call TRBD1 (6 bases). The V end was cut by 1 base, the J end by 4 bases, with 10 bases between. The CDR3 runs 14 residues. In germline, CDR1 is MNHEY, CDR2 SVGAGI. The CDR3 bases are TGTGCCAGCAGTTACTTGGACAGTCCCTATGGCTACACCTTC. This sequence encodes CASSYLDSPYGYTF.

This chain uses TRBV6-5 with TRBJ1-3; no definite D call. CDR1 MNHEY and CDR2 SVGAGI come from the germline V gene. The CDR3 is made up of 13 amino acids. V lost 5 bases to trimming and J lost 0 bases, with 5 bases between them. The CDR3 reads CASSRSSGNTIYF. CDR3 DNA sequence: TGTGCCAGCAGTAGGTCCTCTGGAAACACCATATATTTT.

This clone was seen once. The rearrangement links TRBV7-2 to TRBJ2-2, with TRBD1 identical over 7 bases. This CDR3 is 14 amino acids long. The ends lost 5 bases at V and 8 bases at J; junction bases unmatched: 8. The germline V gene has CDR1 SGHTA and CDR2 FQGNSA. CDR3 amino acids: CASSLEGAEGELFF. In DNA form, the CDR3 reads TGTGCCAGCAGCCTTGAGGGGGCCGAGGGGGAGCTGTTTTTT.

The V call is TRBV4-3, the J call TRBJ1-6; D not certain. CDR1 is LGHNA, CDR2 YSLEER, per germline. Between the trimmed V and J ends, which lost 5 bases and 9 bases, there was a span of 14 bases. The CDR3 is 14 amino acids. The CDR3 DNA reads TGCGCCAGCAGCTTTAGGCAGATGGGTTCACCCCTCCACTTT. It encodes CASSFRQMGSPLHF.

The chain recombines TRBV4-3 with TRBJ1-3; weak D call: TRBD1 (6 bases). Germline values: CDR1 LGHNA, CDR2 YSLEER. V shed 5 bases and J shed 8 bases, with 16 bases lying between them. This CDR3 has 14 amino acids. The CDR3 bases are TGCGCCAGCAGCTTCCGACAGGATTCTGACACCATATATTTT. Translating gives CASSFRQDSDTIYF.

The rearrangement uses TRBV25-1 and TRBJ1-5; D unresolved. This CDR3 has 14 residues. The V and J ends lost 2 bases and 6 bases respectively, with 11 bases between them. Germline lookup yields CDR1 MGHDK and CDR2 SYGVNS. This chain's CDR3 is CASSEEALSQPQHF. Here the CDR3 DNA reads TGTGCCAGCAGTGAAGAGGCGCTCTCTCAGCCCCAGCATTTT.

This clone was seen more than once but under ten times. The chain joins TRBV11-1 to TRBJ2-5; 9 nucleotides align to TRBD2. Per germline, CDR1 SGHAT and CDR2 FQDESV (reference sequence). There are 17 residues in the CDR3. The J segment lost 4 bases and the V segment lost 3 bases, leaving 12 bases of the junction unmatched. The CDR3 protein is CASSFWRGGTIGETQYF. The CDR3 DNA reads TGTGCCAGCAGCTTCTGGCGGGGGGGAACAATTGGAGAGACCCAGTACTTC.

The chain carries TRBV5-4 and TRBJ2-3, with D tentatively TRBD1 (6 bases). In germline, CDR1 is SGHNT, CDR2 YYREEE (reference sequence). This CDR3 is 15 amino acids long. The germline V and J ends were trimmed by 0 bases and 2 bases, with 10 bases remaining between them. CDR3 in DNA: TGTGCCAGCAGCTTGGATGGGGGCGCCACAGATACGCAGTATTTT. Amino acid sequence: CASSLDGGATDTQYF.

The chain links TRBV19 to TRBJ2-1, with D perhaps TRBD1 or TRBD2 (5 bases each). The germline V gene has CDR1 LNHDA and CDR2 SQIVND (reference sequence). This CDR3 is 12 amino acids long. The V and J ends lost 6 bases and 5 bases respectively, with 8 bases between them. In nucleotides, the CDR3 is TGTGCCAGTAGGGGACGTCACAATGAGCAGTTCTTC. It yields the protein CASRGRHNEQFF.

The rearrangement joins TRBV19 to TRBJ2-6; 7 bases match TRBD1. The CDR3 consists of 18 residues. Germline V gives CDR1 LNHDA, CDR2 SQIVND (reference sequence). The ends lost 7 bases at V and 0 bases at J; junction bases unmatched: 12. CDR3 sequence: CASTNRGQWSSGANVLTF. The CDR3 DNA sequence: TGTGCCAGTACCAACCGGGGACAGTGGAGCTCTGGGGCCAACGTCCTGACTTTC.